A single sample is the source of the 22 T cell receptor beta chains below, sequenced in a study of cytomegalovirus exposure and HLA in healthy donors. PCR used 60 Vbeta primers and 13 Jbeta primers. Clones were read by immunoSEQ multiplex PCR, and TCRdb kept only the in-frame ones, dropping some. The sample totals 74,000 or so clones. The sequenced material came from PBMCs. Every receptor here comes from a woman in her sixties in good health and CMV-seronegative.

This chain links TRBV29-1 with TRBJ2-3; 7 nucleotides agree with TRBD2. The germline V gene encodes CDR1 SQVTM and CDR2 ANQGSEA. The CDR3 sequence is 10 residues long. Trimming took 7 bases from V and 5 from J; bases not matched to a gene: 0. CDR3 in amino acids: CSGEGDTQYF. CDR3 sequence (DNA): TGCAGCGGGGAGGGAGATACGCAGTATTTT.

This chain uses TRBV7-9 with TRBJ2-5, with D perhaps TRBD2 (5 bases). Gene TRBJ2-7 matches the end of the DNA better, so the J call may be wrong. This CDR3 contains 14 residues. Looked up from germline, CDR1 is SEHNR and CDR2 is FQNEAQ (reference sequence). CDR3 sequence: CASSPGGPIYEQYF. The DNA of the CDR3 is TGTGCCAGCAGCCCCGGAGGCCCCATCTACGAGCAGTACTTC.

Concerning this clone: An end of the junction differs from the germline gene, which may be a read error. The CDR3 protein is CASSRSGLSNEQYF. For the CDR3, the DNA is TGTGCCAGCAGCCGAAGCGGGCTCTCCAACGAGCAGTACTTC. V usage is TRBV11-3 and J usage is TRBJ2-7, with D possibly TRBD2 on 6 matching bases. The germline V gene has CDR1 SGHNT and CDR2 YENEEA. The CDR3 consists of 14 residues.

V and J are TRBV28 and TRBJ2-7; D is ambiguous. The CDR3 consists of 11 residues. Deletions cut 6 bases from V and 7 bases from J, with 10 bases between. From germline, CDR1 is MDHEN and CDR2 SYDVKM. CDR3 amino acids: CASSSLNEQYF. As DNA, the CDR3 is TGTGCCAGCAGCTCCCTAAATGAGCAGTACTTC.

The chain employs TRBV11-2 and TRBJ2-7; 10 positions agree with TRBD1. CDR3 length: 15 amino acids. V gave up 5 bases and J gave up 2 bases; unmatched junction bases: 6. Looked up from germline, CDR1 is SGHAT and CDR2 is FQNNGV. The CDR3 coding sequence is TGTGCCAGCAGCCCGGGGGGGACAGGGGCCTACGAGCAGTACTTC. Its protein product is CASSPGGTGAYEQYF.

V is TRBV29-1 and J is TRBJ2-7; D is unclear. Germline CDR1 and CDR2: SQVTM and ANQGSEA. Trimming stripped 2 bases from V and 0 bases from J, with 5 bases between. This CDR3 comprises 12 residues. CDR3 sequence: CSVEQDSYEQYF. The CDR3 DNA sequence: TGCAGCGTTGAACAGGACTCCTACGAGCAGTACTTC.

The chain links TRBV6-5 to TRBJ2-3, with a weak D call TRBD2 (6 bases). This CDR3 has 14 amino acids. The germline gives CDR1 MNHEY, CDR2 SVGAGI. The V and J ends lost 2 bases and 3 bases respectively, with 9 bases between them. CDR3 amino acids: CASSYQRATDTQYF. The CDR3, as DNA: TGTGCCAGCAGTTACCAGCGGGCAACAGATACGCAGTATTTT.

This chain links TRBV13 with TRBJ2-7, with D maybe TRBD1 (5 bases). The V end was cut by 5 bases, the J end by 6 bases, with 14 bases between. Germline CDR1 PRHDT, CDR2 FYEKMQ (reference sequence). The CDR3 is made up of 13 amino acids. DNA for the CDR3: TGTGCCAGCAGCGCAAACAGGAACTCCGAGCAGTACTTC. The encoded protein is CASSANRNSEQYF.

The chain couples TRBV28 to TRBJ2-7; TRBD2 matches 7 bases. Germline CDR1 is MDHEN and CDR2 is SYDVKM. This CDR3 is built from 14 residues. V gave up 4 bases and J gave up 7 bases; unmatched junction bases: 10. The chain's CDR3 is CASSSHTLAEEQYF. The CDR3 region has the DNA TGTGCCAGCAGTTCCCACACTCTAGCGGAGGAGCAGTACTTC. The full variable domain, in which reference TRBV28 and TRBJ2-7 provide the parts outside the CDR3, is DVKVTQSSRYLVKRTGEKVFLECVQDMDHENMFWYRQDPGLGLRLIYFSYDVKMKEKGDIPEGYSVSREKKERFSLILESASTNQTSMYLCASSSHTLAEEQYFGPGTRLTVT.

This sequence joins TRBV6-5 and TRBJ2-5, with 11 bases fitting TRBD2. CDR3 length: 14 residues. The germline CDR1 and CDR2 sequences are MNHEY and SVGAGI. V shed 6 bases and J 4 bases; nucleotides not matched to a gene: 4. The CDR3 region is CASRGTSGGETQYF. CDR3 bases: TGTGCCAGCAGGGGAACTAGCGGGGGAGAGACCCAGTACTTC.

The V and J genes are TRBV28 and TRBJ1-5; D call uncertain. Trimming removed 3 bases from V and 4 bases from J, with 10 bases in between. Germline CDR1 reads MDHEN; CDR2 reads SYDVKM. This CDR3 region has 14 residues. The CDR3 sequence is CASSFRAGNQPQHF. In nucleotides, the CDR3 is TGTGCCAGCAGTTTCCGGGCGGGAAATCAGCCCCAGCATTTT.

Comment on this clone: At one boundary the junction diverges from the germline segment, which might be a read error. Other DNA sequences in this sample translate to the same CDR3. J is TRBJ2-7 and V is TRBV6-5; a possible D gene is TRBD1 (6 bases). CDR1 and CDR2 (germline): MNHEY, SVGAGI. CDR3 length: 15 amino acids. The CDR3 sequence: CASSYAGQGTYEQYF. The CDR3 DNA sequence: TGCGCCAGCAGTTACGCAGGGCAGGGGACCTACGAGCAGTACTTC.

The rearrangement uses TRBV5-6 and TRBJ1-1; TRBD1 matches at 11 bases. Unmatched junction bases numbered 15, after V lost 7 bases and J lost 10 bases. Germline CDR1 and CDR2: SGHDT and YYEEEE. This CDR3 is built from 15 residues. This CDR3 reads CASALGQGARGRAFF. CDR3 nucleotides: TGTGCCAGCGCACTCGGACAGGGGGCTCGGGGGCGAGCTTTCTTT.

The chain links TRBV4-2 to TRBJ2-1, with 9 bases lining up with TRBD2. Germline-derived CDR1 and CDR2 are LGHNA and YNFKEQ. The CDR3 has 16 amino acids. The V and J ends lost 0 bases and 4 bases, in that order; junction bases with no gene match: 4. The CDR3 reads CASSQESSGVYNEQFF. Written as DNA, the CDR3 is TGTGCCAGCAGCCAAGAGTCTAGCGGGGTTTACAATGAGCAGTTCTTC.

The chain is built from TRBV2 and TRBJ2-1, with 7 nucleotides matching TRBD2. Germline CDR1 is SNHLY and CDR2 is FYNNEI. Trimming removed 3 bases from V and 2 bases from J; junction bases left unmatched: 4. The CDR3 is made up of 15 amino acids. The CDR3 here is CASSEREGTYNEQFF. The DNA of the CDR3 is TGTGCCAGCAGTGAGAGGGAGGGGACCTACAATGAGCAGTTCTTC.

This rearrangement joins TRBV7-2 to TRBJ2-3; TRBD2 matches at 8 bases. V shed 1 base and J 5 bases; nucleotides not matched to a gene: 11. This CDR3 has 17 amino acids. The germline CDR1 and CDR2 sequences are SGHTA and FQGNSA. The chain's CDR3 is CASSLGTSGKEGDTQYF. DNA for the CDR3: TGTGCCAGCAGCTTAGGTACTAGCGGAAAGGAGGGAGATACGCAGTATTTT.

V usage is TRBV11-2 and J usage is TRBJ1-2; 7 positions match TRBD1. The V and J ends lost 6 bases and 8 bases, in that order; junction bases with no gene match: 9. From germline, CDR1 is SGHAT and CDR2 FQNNGV. There are 13 residues in the CDR3. DNA of the CDR3: TGTGCCAGCAGTCCCCGACAGGGCGAGGGCTACACCTTC. Protein sequence: CASSPRQGEGYTF.

A remark on this clone: The identical CDR3 is also encoded by other nucleotide sequences in the sample. The CDR3 nucleotides read TGTGCCAGCAGCAGGCCTTTGGGACTGGCGAACAATGAGCAGTTCTTC. Amino acid sequence: CASSRPLGLANNEQFF. The chain is built from TRBV13 and TRBJ2-1, with a tentative D call TRBD2 (6 bases). The CDR3 length is 16 residues. Looked up from germline, CDR1 is PRHDT and CDR2 is FYEKMQ (reference sequence). Between the trimmed V and J ends, which lost 5 bases and 5 bases, there was a span of 19 bases.

The chain uses TRBV6-5 and TRBJ2-5; 10 bases fit TRBD1. The end of the DNA fits TRBJ2-7 better, so the J call may be wrong. Germline lookup yields CDR1 MNHEY and CDR2 SVGAGI. This CDR3 is 16 amino acids long. The DNA for the CDR3 is TGTGCCAGCAGTTACCGTGGGACAGGGGCCCCCTACGAGCAGTACTTC. Its translation is CASSYRGTGAPYEQYF.

A remark on this clone: A read error may produce the germline difference seen at one junction end. This sequence joins TRBV7-2 and TRBJ2-6; D is uncertain. The CDR3 length is 17 residues. Germline CDR1 is SGHTA and CDR2 is FQGNSA. The CDR3 sequence: CASSLARLRSEANVLTF. The CDR3 DNA reads TGTGCCAGCAGCTTAGCCCGACTTCGCTCTGAGGCCAACGTCCTGACTTTC. Variable domain in full (rest from reference TRBV7-2 and TRBJ2-6): GAGVSQSPSNKVTEKGKDVELRCDPISGHTALYWYRQSLGQGLEFLIYFQGNSAPDKSGLPSDRFSAERTGGSVSTLTIQRTQQEDSAVYLCASSLARLRSEANVLTFGAGSRLTVL.

CDR3 coding DNA: TGTGCCAGCAGCTTGGACCTGTTCAGGGGATCTGATAGATTTGGCGAGCAGTACTTC. The encoded protein is CASSLDLFRGSDRFGEQYF. V usage is TRBV5-6 and J usage is TRBJ2-7; maybe TRBD1 (6 bases). V was shortened by 0 bases and J by 6 bases, with 28 bases between the two germline ends. Germline V gene lookup returns CDR1 SGHDT and CDR2 YYEEEE. CDR3 size: 19 residues. The whole variable domain, remainder taken from reference TRBV5-6 and TRBJ2-7, is DAGVTQSPTHLIKTRGQQVTLRCSPKSGHDTVSWYQQALGQGPQFIFQYYEEEERQRGNFPDRFSGHQFPNYSSELNVNALLLGDSALYLCASSLDLFRGSDRFGEQYFGPGTRLTVT.

The chain links TRBV6-5 to TRBJ2-7; D remains unclear. CDR1 MNHEY and CDR2 SVGAGI come from the germline V gene. Trimming stripped 0 bases from V and 0 bases from J, with 12 bases between. CDR3 length: 16 residues. In DNA, the CDR3 is TGTGCCAGCAGTTACTCGGCCAGGCCAAGCTCCTACGAGCAGTACTTC. Amino acid sequence: CASSYSARPSSYEQYF.